Following are 27 T cell receptor beta chains from one sample sequenced in a study of T-cell memory formation after mild COVID-19. TCRdb re-derived calls from the 5' RACE reads in MiXCR, one entry per CDR3 protein. The table includes about 240,000 distinct CDR3 sequences, roughly 10% detected once. Sequencing was carried out using PBMCs or a T cell subset sorted from them (not recorded which). The receptor set was obtained from a man in his late teens or twenties who had mild COVID-19 (a few samples of this study predate the infection). Cell type and time point are not known.

This clonotype was seen more than once but under ten times. This chain joins TRBV7-6 and TRBJ2-1; D unclear. The CDR3 sequence is 15 residues long. The ends were cut back, 4 bases at V and 5 bases at J, with 15 bases in the middle. CDR1 is SGHVS and CDR2 is FNYEAQ in the germline V gene. CDR3 sequence: CASSYELLRNNEQFF. The CDR3 DNA reads TGTGCCAGCAGCTACGAGCTGCTCCGAAACAATGAGCAGTTCTTC.

This clonotype showed up many times. The rearrangement links TRBV5-5 to TRBJ2-7; D is ambiguous. V was cut by 0 bases and J by 0 bases, with 13 bases left in between. Germline-derived CDR1 and CDR2 are SGHKS and YYEKEE (reference sequence). There are 16 residues in the CDR3. In DNA, the CDR3 is TGTGCCAGCAGCTTGGTTGCACACCCTAGCTCCTACGAGCAGTACGTC. Encoded protein: CASSLVAHPSSYEQYV.

This clonotype was detected a few times. The V call is TRBV20-1, the J call TRBJ2-7; perhaps TRBD2 as D (5 bases). The V gene's germline CDR1 is DFQATT and CDR2 SNEGSKA (reference sequence). CDR3 length: 13 residues. Trimming pared 6 bases from V and 6 bases from J, leaving 18 bases between. CDR3 amino acids: CSALGEIRSEQYV. The CDR3 nucleotides read TGCAGTGCCCTCGGGGAGATCCGGAGCGAGCAGTACGTC.

CDR3 sequence (DNA): TGTGCCAGCAGCTTACGCCAGGAAGGCGAGCAGTTCTTC. This encodes CASSLRQEGEQFF. The chain employs TRBV11-3 and TRBJ2-1, with D hard to call. The V end lost 2 bases, the J end lost 10 bases, and 12 bases lay between the germline ends. The CDR3 is 13 amino acids. Germline assignment: CDR1 SGHNT and CDR2 YENEEA.

The V and J genes are TRBV12-3 or TRBV12-4 and TRBJ1-3; D gene ambiguous. The CDR3 contains 10 residues. The ends were cut back, 8 bases at V and 3 bases at J, with 2 bases in the middle. CDR3 sequence reads: CASGGNTIYF. CDR3 nucleotides: TGTGCCAGCGGTGGAAACACCATATATTTT.

The gene calls are TRBV11-2 and TRBJ2-1, with 8 nucleotides matching TRBD1. CDR1 is SGHAT, CDR2 FQNNGV, per germline. Trimming took 1 base from V and 4 from J; bases not matched to a gene: 3. The length of the CDR3 is 15 residues. For the CDR3, the DNA is TGTGCCAGCAGCTTAGTGGACAGGGTTTACAATGAGCAGTTCTTC. Its translation: CASSLVDRVYNEQFF.

The chain employs TRBV10-3 and TRBJ1-5, with D unresolved. Germline CDR1 reads ENHRY; CDR2 reads SYGVKD. The germline V and J ends were trimmed by 3 bases and 4 bases, with 4 bases remaining between them. The CDR3 runs to 12 residues. CDR3 sequence: CAISDRNQPQHF. The CDR3, as DNA: TGTGCCATCAGTGACCGGAATCAGCCCCAGCATTTT.

This clonotype was found many times. The genes are TRBV12-3 or TRBV12-4 and TRBJ2-1, with D perhaps matching TRBD1 (7 bases). Trimming removed 2 bases from V and 6 bases from J, with 14 bases in between. The CDR3 is 15 residues long. The CDR3 sequence: CASSLTGEARNEQFF. The CDR3 bases are TGTGCCAGCAGTTTAACAGGGGAGGCCCGCAATGAGCAGTTCTTC.

The chain couples TRBV7-9 to TRBJ1-1; TRBD1 agrees at 8 bases. The CDR3 consists of 15 residues. Looked up from germline, CDR1 is SEHNR and CDR2 is FQNEAQ (reference sequence). The trim removed 5 bases at V and 3 bases at J, leaving 8 bases unmatched. The CDR3 nucleotides read TGTGCCAGCAGCACCCGACAGGGGCGAGACACTGAAGCTTTCTTT. Its protein product is CASSTRQGRDTEAFF.

This clonotype came up many times. The chain is built from TRBV24-1 and TRBJ2-2, with D possibly matching TRBD1 (6 bases). The CDR3 length is 16 residues. Germline CDR1 KGHDR, CDR2 SFDVKD. V gave up 2 bases and J gave up 6 bases, with 15 bases separating them. The CDR3 loop reads CATSDSQGKNAGELFF. Here the CDR3 DNA reads TGTGCCACCAGTGATTCCCAGGGGAAAAACGCCGGGGAGCTGTTTTTT.

This clonotype was seen more than once but under ten times. This chain links TRBV6-6 with TRBJ2-7; 9 bases are a match to TRBD2. This CDR3 region has 19 residues. Germline assignment: CDR1 MNHNY and CDR2 SVGAGI (reference sequence). V was clipped by 0 bases and J by 1 base; unmatched bases: 13. The CDR3 loop reads CASSYSMAAGGGLSYEQYF. The DNA of the CDR3 is TGTGCCAGCAGTTACTCGATGGCAGCGGGGGGCGGATTATCCTACGAGCAGTACTTC.

This clonotype turned up a few times. The rearrangement joins TRBV6-6 to TRBJ1-4; D is possibly TRBD1 (6 bases). This CDR3 spans 16 amino acids. Trimming stripped 5 bases from V and 0 bases from J, with 13 bases between. CDR1 and CDR2 (germline): MNHNY, SVGAGI (reference sequence). In DNA, the CDR3 is TGTGCCAGCAGTCCCACGGACAGCGCAACTAATGAAAAACTGTTTTTT. Amino acids: CASSPTDSATNEKLFF.

This clonotype was seen a few times. The V gene is TRBV7-2, the J gene TRBJ2-7; maybe TRBD2 (6 bases). The CDR3 runs 13 residues. The germline V gene encodes CDR1 SGHTA and CDR2 FQGNSA. V lost 3 bases to trimming and J lost 4 bases, with 10 bases between them. The CDR3 sequence is CASSFGREYEQYV. CDR3 sequence (DNA): TGTGCCAGCAGCTTCGGTCGGGAGTACGAGCAGTACGTC.

This chain joins TRBV6-2 or TRBV6-3 and TRBJ1-6, with TRBD1 matching over 7 bases. Germline CDR1 MNHEY, CDR2 SVGEGT. Unmatched junction bases numbered 13, after V lost 6 bases and J lost 14 bases. The CDR3 is made up of 14 amino acids. The CDR3 coding sequence is TGTGCCAGCAGCCTGGACAGGCGCTCGGTGACCCTCCACTTT. It codes for CASSLDRRSVTLHF.

V and J are TRBV2 and TRBJ2-5; 7 bases are a match to TRBD1. CDR3 length: 14 amino acids. Germline values: CDR1 SNHLY, CDR2 FYNNEI. The V segment lost 3 bases and the J segment 5 bases; nucleotides outside the gene matches: 6. The CDR3 nucleotides read TGTGCCAGCAGTGACTGGGAACAGGGGGAGACCCAGTACTTC. It specifies CASSDWEQGETQYF.

The genes are TRBV3-1 and TRBJ1-2, with D maybe TRBD1 (5 bases). CDR3 length: 15 residues. Looked up from germline, CDR1 is LGHDT and CDR2 is YNNKEL (reference sequence). Between the trimmed V and J ends, which lost 1 base and 6 bases, there was a span of 15 bases. CDR3 DNA: TGTGCCAGCAGCCAAGCCGGGGGAAAGAGGAATGGCTACACCTTC. The encoded protein is CASSQAGGKRNGYTF.

The chain employs TRBV6-1 and TRBJ1-1, with D uncertain. V was shortened by 8 bases and J by 0 bases, with 10 bases between the two germline ends. This CDR3 is 13 amino acids long. CDR1 MNHNS and CDR2 SASEGT come from the germline V gene. The CDR3 DNA reads as TGTGCCAGCGTAGAAGGGTTGAACACTGAAGCTTTCTTT. It specifies CASVEGLNTEAFF.

The genes are TRBV20-1 and TRBJ2-7; 9 nucleotides align to TRBD1. Per germline, CDR1 DFQATT and CDR2 SNEGSKA (reference sequence). The CDR3 covers 15 residues. V dropped 3 bases and J dropped 6; count of bases not matched to a gene: 12. The CDR3 region has the DNA TGCAGTGCTAGCCTAAGGAGGGACAGGGCTCGCGAGCAGTACTTC. Translating it yields CSASLRRDRAREQYF.

This clonotype has just a few counts. The chain employs TRBV7-2 and TRBJ2-7, with a tentative D call TRBD1 (6 bases). Germline CDR1 SGHTA, CDR2 FQGNSA. Trimming removed 0 bases at V and 2 bases at J, with 17 bases between. The length of the CDR3 is 17 residues. The CDR3 DNA sequence: TGTGCCAGCAGCTTAGCGGCGGCAGGGGATTTCCCCTACGAGCAGTACTTC. Amino acids: CASSLAAAGDFPYEQYF. Combining the CDR3 with reference TRBV7-2 and TRBJ2-7 gives the whole variable domain GAGVSQSPSNKVTEKGKDVELRCDPISGHTALYWYRQSLGQGLEFLIYFQGNSAPDKSGLPSDRFSAERTGGSVSTLTIQRTQQEDSAVYLCASSLAAAGDFPYEQYFGPGTRLTVT.

The chain couples TRBV29-1 to TRBJ1-1; possibly TRBD1 for D (5 bases). Germline CDR1 and CDR2: SQVTM and ANQGSEA. Between the trimmed V and J ends, which lost 0 bases and 6 bases, there was a span of 11 bases. The CDR3 covers 13 residues. In DNA form, the CDR3 reads TGCAGCGTTGAAGACTACAGGAGCGCTGAAGCTTTCTTT. Protein product: CSVEDYRSAEAFF.

The chain joins TRBV4-1 to TRBJ1-2; D is unresolved. The CDR3 has 15 amino acids. CDR1 and CDR2 from the germline V gene are MGHRA and YSYEKL. The ends were cut back, 3 bases at V and 2 bases at J, with 13 bases in the middle. The CDR3 sequence: CASSHLYKANYGYTF. The DNA for the CDR3 is TGCGCCAGCAGCCACCTATACAAGGCGAACTATGGCTACACCTTC.

The chain couples TRBV7-2 to TRBJ2-1, with a possible D match to TRBD2 (6 bases). In germline, CDR1 is SGHTA, CDR2 FQGNSA. The length of the CDR3 is 15 residues. Between the trimmed V and J ends, which lost 4 bases and 0 bases, there was a span of 10 bases. The CDR3 nucleotides read TGTGCCAGCAGCTCCCGGGACTCCTCCTACAATGAGCAGTTCTTC. Its translation: CASSSRDSSYNEQFF.

This clonotype was observed at least ten times. The chain recombines TRBV27 with TRBJ2-1; TRBD2 aligns across 8 bases. The CDR3 is 15 residues long. V lost 6 bases to trimming and J lost 3 bases; unmatched junction nucleotides: 7. Per germline, CDR1 MNHEY and CDR2 SMNVEV (reference sequence). CDR3 DNA: TGTGCCAGCAGACCCGTAAGCGGGGGCTACAATGAGCAGTTCTTC. This sequence encodes CASRPVSGGYNEQFF.

This clonotype was found a few times. The chain has TRBV7-9 and TRBJ1-1; tentative D call: TRBD1 (5 bases). The length of the CDR3 is 15 residues. Germline V gene data show CDR1 as SEHNR and CDR2 as FQNEAQ (reference sequence). Trimming cost V 5 bases and J 4 bases, with 17 bases left between them. The CDR3 sequence: CASSSGWGDGTEAFF. CDR3 sequence (DNA): TGTGCCAGCAGCAGCGGGTGGGGGGACGGCACTGAAGCTTTCTTT.

This clonotype was counted between two and nine times. V gene TRBV2 combines with J gene TRBJ1-2, with TRBD1 as a possible D gene (6 bases). This CDR3 region has 13 residues. Deletions cut 6 bases from V and 2 bases from J, with 10 bases between. Germline V gene data show CDR1 as SNHLY and CDR2 as FYNNEI. In DNA form, the CDR3 reads TGTGCCAGCAGACCACAGGGCAACTATGGCTACACCTTC. Translation: CASRPQGNYGYTF.

The chain combines TRBV7-3 with TRBJ2-3; D is unclear. The CDR3 length is 13 residues. Germline V gene lookup returns CDR1 SGHTA and CDR2 FQGTGA. V lost 5 bases and J lost 11, with 17 bases in between. In DNA form, the CDR3 reads TGTGCCAGCAGCCCTTCCTCCTCCAATGGGCAGTATTTT. This codes for CASSPSSSNGQYF.

The rearrangement links TRBV5-6 to TRBJ1-1; D call uncertain. This CDR3 is 15 amino acids long. Germline values: CDR1 SGHDT, CDR2 YYEEEE. V lost 1 base to trimming and J lost 1 base, with 11 bases between them. In nucleotides, the CDR3 is TGTGCCAGCAGCTTGAGGCTGTCCCCGAACACTGAAGCTTTCTTT. This encodes CASSLRLSPNTEAFF.